This is a list of T cell receptor beta chains from one sample in a study of blood T cell repertoires in COVID-19. Sequencing was performed with immunoSEQ multiplex PCR; in TCRdb, only in-frame clones are kept and a portion is missing. The sample contains approximately 70,000 clones, 82% of which appear only once. Sequencing was done on a sample of peripheral blood. The source is a human donor in a cohort sampled during active COVID-19. The CDR3 runs from the conserved cysteine through the conserved F or W. Fields, in order: clone size, V gene, D gene, J gene, CDR3 DNA, CDR3 protein. The D gene is left open where the match is weak. Not every row has a clone size; where given, it reads once, few, many or a size class.

.	TRBV6-5	TRBD1	TRBJ2-7	TGTGCCAGCAGTAGAAGGGACAGGGTATACGAGCAGTACTTC	CASSRRDRVYEQYF
.	TRBV12-3/TRBV12-4	.	TRBJ1-2	TGTGCCAGCAGTTTCAGGCAGAACTATGGCTACACCTTC	CASSFRQNYGYTF
few	TRBV6-6	.	TRBJ2-7	TGTGCCAGCGATGGGGGCCCTGAAACGGGGTACGAGCAGTACTTC	CASDGGPETGYEQYF
few	TRBV5-4	.	TRBJ1-2	TGTGCCAGCAGCATCCGGACAGTATCTTCCTCTGGCTACACCTTC	CASSIRTVSSSGYTF
.	TRBV5-4	.	TRBJ2-3	TGTGCCAGCAGCTCAGGGGAATACAGGGAGACAGATACGCAGTATTTT	CASSSGEYRETDTQYF
.	TRBV5-4	.	TRBJ1-1	TGTGCCAGCAGCCCCGACTCCTTCCGCGACACTGAAGCTTTCTTT	CASSPDSFRDTEAFF
.	TRBV3-1/TRBV3-2	TRBD1	TRBJ2-7	TGTGCCAGCAGCCAAGGATTACGGACAGGGGAGCAGTACTTC	CASSQGLRTGEQYF
.	TRBV5-1	TRBD2	TRBJ2-3	TGCGCCAGCAGCTCACTAGCGGGGGGGGCAGATACGCAGTATTTT	CASSSLAGGADTQYF
.	TRBV12-3/TRBV12-4	.	TRBJ1-3	TGTGCCAGCAGTTTCGGTCCCAACACCATATATTTT	CASSFGPNTIYF
.	TRBV5-1	.	TRBJ1-1	TGCGCCAGCACCGTTGGGGAGACGGTGAACACTGAAGCTTTCTTT	CASTVGETVNTEAFF
.	TRBV6-5	TRBD1	TRBJ2-1	TGTGCCAGCACCGACAGGGCCCAGAGGGATGAGCAGTTCTTC	CASTDRAQRDEQFF
.	TRBV3-1/TRBV3-2	.	TRBJ2-2	TGTGCCAGCAGCCTAAACACCGGGGAGCTGTTTTTT	CASSLNTGELFF
.	TRBV2	TRBD2	TRBJ2-7	TGTGCCAGCAGTATTAGCGGGGGGGCCTACGAGCAGTACTTC	CASSISGGAYEQYF
.	TRBV30	TRBD1	TRBJ2-5	TGTGCCTTCAGCAGGGGGCTGGAGACCCAGTACTTC	CAFSRGLETQYF
.	TRBV6-2/TRBV6-3	.	TRBJ1-2	TGTGCCAGCAGTTGGGGGGTCTTCGGCTACACCTTC	CASSWGVFGYTF
.	TRBV6-2/TRBV6-3	.	TRBJ1-2	TGTGCCAGCAGTTACGTCGGCCTATCTAAGGGGCCCCCTATTAATGGCTACACCTTC	CASSYVGLSKGPPINGYTF
.	TRBV7-3	TRBD1	TRBJ1-2	TGTGCCAGCAGCCACGACAGGGATGACTATGGCTACACCTTC	CASSHDRDDYGYTF
.	TRBV7-9	.	TRBJ2-7	TGTGCCGGTCAACCGACAGCCTCCTACGAGCAGTACTTC	CAGQPTASYEQYF
.	TRBV13	.	TRBJ2-6	TGTGCCAGCAGCTCCCCAGACAGCTCTGGGGCCAACGTCCTGACTTTC	CASSSPDSSGANVLTF
.	TRBV6-5	TRBD1	TRBJ2-7	TGTGCCAGCAGTTCTAGGGACAGGCCGAGCTACGAGCAGTACTTC	CASSSRDRPSYEQYF
.	TRBV21-1	.	TRBJ1-4	TGTGCCCGAGTAGGACAGGGGGGGGTTCTGGCTAATGAAAAACTGTTTTTT	CARVGQGGVLANEKLFF
.	TRBV30	.	TRBJ1-4	TGTGCCGGGGAGGGGATTAATGAAAAACTGTTTTTT	CAGEGINEKLFF
.	TRBV5-1	TRBD1	TRBJ2-7	TGCGCCAGCAGTTTCTCAGGACAGGGACGCTCCTACGAGCAGTACTTC	CASSFSGQGRSYEQYF
.	TRBV29-1	.	TRBJ2-5	TGCAGCGTTTTAGGGGCGCGGGAGACCCAGTACTTC	CSVLGARETQYF
once	TRBV30	TRBD2	TRBJ2-3	TGTGCCCGCGGGGGTGATACGCAGTATTTT	CARGGDTQYF
once	TRBV5-4	.	TRBJ2-7	TGTGCCAGCACTCGCGGGGGCACTTACGAGCAGTACTTC	CASTRGGTYEQYF